A single sample gave rise to the 17 T cell receptor beta chains below, sequenced in a study of Graves' ophthalmopathy and Graves' hyperthyroidism. The authors amplified TCR beta CDR3 regions, and they did so from RNA transcripts for repertoire sequencing. RT-PCR in the first round used HTBI primers; a second-round multiplex PCR followed. TCRdb reanalysed the multiplex PCR reads using MiXCR and keeps one entry per CDR3 protein. Seen here are roughly 500,000 distinct CDR3 sequences, approximately 15% observed once, and the top ten hold more than 8.5%. Sequencing was performed on blood. The receptors originated from a young woman with Graves' ophthalmopathy.

The chain joins TRBV10-3 to TRBJ1-5; no firm D call. Between the trimmed V and J ends, which lost 10 bases and 0 bases, there was a span of 16 bases. This CDR3 is built from 15 residues. Germline assignment: CDR1 ENHRY and CDR2 SYGVKD. In DNA form, the CDR3 reads TGTGCCACCAGACAAAATCTCTATAGCAATCAGCCCCAGCATTTT. Translated: CATRQNLYSNQPQHF.

This clonotype was picked up many times. The rearrangement joins TRBV6-5 to TRBJ1-2, with unresolved D. The germline CDR1 and CDR2 sequences are MNHEY and SVGAGI. The CDR3 consists of 13 residues. Trimming took off 7 bases at V and 3 bases at J, with 12 bases between the two ends. CDR3 amino acids: CASTRRLDYGYTF. The CDR3 region has the DNA TGTGCCAGCACCCGAAGGTTAGACTATGGCTACACCTTC.

This clonotype was found many times. V gene TRBV6-1 combines with J gene TRBJ2-7; 12 bases align to TRBD1. The CDR3 covers 15 residues. After removal of 8 bases from V and 6 bases from J, the junction contained 11 bases not matched to a gene. Germline V gene sequence: CDR1 MNHNS, CDR2 SASEGT. DNA of the CDR3: TGTGCCAGCGTCCGAACGGGACAGGGGGCCAGCGAGCAGTACTTC. Translating gives CASVRTGQGASEQYF.

This clonotype occurred many times. This chain connects TRBV6-5 to TRBJ2-2, with 8 nucleotides matching TRBD1. The junction had 9 bases not matched to a gene; V was cut back by 5 bases and J by 4 bases. Germline values: CDR1 MNHEY, CDR2 SVGAGI. The CDR3 has 16 amino acids. The CDR3 DNA reads as TGTGCCAGCAGTATACCTCAGGGGGCGCCCACCGGGGAGCTGTTTTTT. This translates into CASSIPQGAPTGELFF.

This clonotype was found a few times. The chain has TRBV4-1 and TRBJ2-2; 11 positions agree with TRBD2. The CDR3 runs to 20 residues. J gave up 5 bases and V 2 bases, and 16 bases lay outside the gene matches. Germline CDR1 and CDR2: MGHRA and YSYEKL. In DNA, the CDR3 is TGCGCCAGCAGCCAACCCCCCGCGATAGCGGGGGGGGTATGGACCGGGGAGCTGTTTTTT. Amino acid sequence: CASSQPPAIAGGVWTGELFF.

This clonotype has more than one count but fewer than ten. V gene TRBV13 combines with J gene TRBJ1-2, with D hard to call. V was shortened by 5 bases and J by 9 bases, with 13 bases between the two germline ends. This CDR3 contains 12 residues. Germline-derived CDR1 and CDR2 are PRHDT and FYEKMQ (reference sequence). CDR3 DNA sequence: TGTGCCAGCAGCCCACAGTTCGACCGCTACACCTTC. It specifies CASSPQFDRYTF.

This clonotype was picked up many times. This chain connects TRBV20-1 to TRBJ1-5, with D perhaps matching TRBD1 (6 bases). Germline CDR1 is DFQATT and CDR2 is SNEGSKA (reference sequence). Trimming shortened V by 6 bases and J by 1 base, and 13 bases separated the two germline ends. The CDR3 contains 14 residues. This CDR3 is CSALQGPSNQPQHF. CDR3 coding DNA: TGCAGTGCGCTGCAGGGGCCGAGCAATCAGCCCCAGCATTTT.

This clonotype was seen ten or more times. The chain carries TRBV27 and TRBJ1-2; tentatively, D is TRBD1 (6 bases). Germline V gene data show CDR1 as MNHEY and CDR2 as SMNVEV (reference sequence). There are 16 residues in the CDR3. The V gene lost 0 bases and the J gene lost 6 bases, with 17 bases spanning the gap. CDR3 amino acids: CASSLSAPGVGDGYTF. The CDR3 DNA reads TGTGCCAGCAGTTTATCCGCGCCAGGGGTAGGTGATGGCTACACCTTC.

This clonotype was observed a few times. V gene TRBV4-2 combines with J gene TRBJ2-5, with 12 bases lining up with TRBD2. Per the germline V gene, CDR1 is LGHNA and CDR2 is YNFKEQ. The V gene end was trimmed by 0 bases and the J gene end by 2 bases; junction bases not matched to a gene: 4. The CDR3 loop spans 17 amino acids. CDR3 in DNA: TGTGCCAGCAGCCAAGATGGTGGACTAGCGGGACAAGAGACCCAGTACTTC. It translates to CASSQDGGLAGQETQYF.

This sequence joins TRBV7-8 and TRBJ1-2; no clear D. The germline V gene has CDR1 SGHVS and CDR2 FQNEAQ. The CDR3 consists of 12 residues. Trimming pared 8 bases from V and 4 bases from J, leaving 11 bases between. CDR3 in amino acids: CASGRVSYGYTF. CDR3 nucleotides: TGTGCCAGCGGAAGGGTATCCTATGGCTACACCTTC.

This clonotype was detected a few times. The V gene is TRBV20-1, the J gene TRBJ2-7; TRBD2 matches 10 bases. This CDR3 spans 15 amino acids. The V gene end was trimmed by 1 base and the J gene end by 2 bases; junction bases not matched to a gene: 5. Looked up from germline, CDR1 is DFQATT and CDR2 is SNEGSKA (reference sequence). This CDR3 reads CSARARTSGTYEQYF. CDR3 nucleotide sequence: TGCAGTGCTAGAGCTCGGACTAGCGGAACCTACGAGCAGTACTTC.

This clonotype has a count of ten or more. The gene calls are TRBV5-5 and TRBJ1-1, with D maybe TRBD1 (5 bases). This CDR3 has 15 residues. Trimming removed 7 bases from V and 3 bases from J, with 19 bases in between. The germline V gene encodes CDR1 SGHKS and CDR2 YYEKEE (reference sequence). The CDR3 reads CASAYLTVPDTEAFF. In DNA, the CDR3 is TGTGCCAGCGCCTATCTGACAGTGCCGGACACTGAAGCTTTCTTT. The whole variable domain, filled in from reference TRBV5-5 and TRBJ1-1, reads DAGVTQSPTHLIKTRGQQVTLRCSPISGHKSVSWYQQVLGQGPQFIFQYYEKEERGRGNFPDRFSARQFPNYSSELNVNALLLGDSALYLCASAYLTVPDTEAFFGQGTRLTVV.

J is TRBJ2-5 and V is TRBV12-3 or TRBV12-4; 9 bases line up with TRBD1. The CDR3 runs 15 residues. Trimming removed 2 bases from V and 4 bases from J; junction bases left unmatched: 5. This CDR3 reads CASSLRGQGPETQYF. The DNA of the CDR3 is TGTGCCAGCAGTTTACGGGGACAGGGTCCAGAGACCCAGTACTTC.

This clonotype was observed at least ten times. This chain connects TRBV7-2 to TRBJ2-4, with TRBD1 identical over 11 bases. Germline V lookup: CDR1 SGHTA, CDR2 FQGNSA. The CDR3 covers 19 residues. J gave up 1 base and V 0 bases, and 8 bases lay outside the gene matches. CDR3 sequence reads: CASSLARQGQGEAKNIQYF. CDR3 coding DNA: TGTGCCAGCAGCTTAGCCCGGCAGGGACAGGGGGAGGCCAAAAACATTCAGTACTTC.

This clonotype came up many times. The chain is built from TRBV30 and TRBJ1-5; D perhaps matches TRBD1 (6 bases). Germline V gives CDR1 GTSNPN, CDR2 SVGIG (reference sequence). This CDR3 contains 13 residues. V lost 5 bases and J 5 bases, leaving 13 bases between the germline ends. The CDR3 loop is CAWGGGGDQPQHF. In nucleotides, the CDR3 is TGTGCCTGGGGAGGGGGGGGAGATCAGCCCCAGCATTTT.

This clonotype was picked up many times. The V gene is TRBV27, the J gene TRBJ2-3; D gene ambiguous. The germline V and J ends were trimmed by 7 bases and 6 bases, with 14 bases remaining between them. The V gene's germline CDR1 is MNHEY and CDR2 SMNVEV (reference sequence). This CDR3 has 13 residues. The chain's CDR3 is CASKGRARDTQYF. In nucleotides, the CDR3 is TGTGCCAGCAAAGGGCGCGCCCGGGATACGCAGTATTTT.

This clonotype was recorded a few times. The chain joins TRBV11-2 to TRBJ2-5; 9 bases are shared with TRBD2. CDR1 is SGHAT and CDR2 is FQNNGV in the germline V gene. This CDR3 is built from 15 residues. The V gene end was trimmed by 5 bases and the J gene end by 4 bases; junction bases not matched to a gene: 8. The CDR3 loop is CASSDSGGTIETQYF. The CDR3 DNA reads as TGTGCCAGCAGCGATAGCGGGGGAACTATAGAGACCCAGTACTTC.